This T cell receptor beta chain was sequenced during a study of T cell repertoires in cytomegalovirus infection. About the study: From public TCR beta signatures came an indication of both CMV infection and matching HLA type.

This CDR3 has 13 residues. V lost 6 bases to trimming and J lost 5 bases, with 15 bases between them. Germline V CDR1 and CDR2: SQVTM, ANQGSEA. TCRdb redid the calling of the reads with MiXCR, one entry per CDR3 protein. The sample holds about 230,000 distinct CDR3 sequences, 20% to 25% seen once. This clonotype came up a few times. Antigen: not known. General observations from the study: HLA-C-restricted CMV clonotypes gave the most frequent clonotype in two of eight donors. Individuals carrying CMV plus the relevant HLA were identified by cumulative frequency of public TCR beta families.

The chain couples TRBV29-1 to TRBJ2-3, with a possible D match to TRBD1 (6 bases). The TCR originated in a human donor in good health (CMV status not recorded). Some clones in this sample may be carry-over from other donors' samples. Sample: CD8+ T cells from PBMCs. CDR3 sequence (DNA): TGCAGCGTCGAACAGGGATACGGAGATACGCAGTATTTT. It translates to CSVEQGYGDTQYF.